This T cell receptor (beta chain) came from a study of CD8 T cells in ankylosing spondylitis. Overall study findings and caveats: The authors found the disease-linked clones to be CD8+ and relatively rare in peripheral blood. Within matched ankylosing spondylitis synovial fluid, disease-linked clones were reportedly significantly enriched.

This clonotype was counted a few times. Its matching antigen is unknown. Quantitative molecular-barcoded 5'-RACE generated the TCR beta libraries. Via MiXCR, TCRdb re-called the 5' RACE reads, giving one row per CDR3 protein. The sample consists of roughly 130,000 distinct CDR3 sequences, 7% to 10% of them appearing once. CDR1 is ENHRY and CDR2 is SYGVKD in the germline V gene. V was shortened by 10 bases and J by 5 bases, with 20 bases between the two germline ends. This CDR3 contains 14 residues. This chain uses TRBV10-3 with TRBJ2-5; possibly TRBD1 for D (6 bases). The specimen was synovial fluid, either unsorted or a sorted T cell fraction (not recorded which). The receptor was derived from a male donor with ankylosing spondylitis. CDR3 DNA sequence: TGTGCCACCCTGAGCCCCCAGGGGCAGGAGACCCAGTACTTC. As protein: CATLSPQGQETQYF.